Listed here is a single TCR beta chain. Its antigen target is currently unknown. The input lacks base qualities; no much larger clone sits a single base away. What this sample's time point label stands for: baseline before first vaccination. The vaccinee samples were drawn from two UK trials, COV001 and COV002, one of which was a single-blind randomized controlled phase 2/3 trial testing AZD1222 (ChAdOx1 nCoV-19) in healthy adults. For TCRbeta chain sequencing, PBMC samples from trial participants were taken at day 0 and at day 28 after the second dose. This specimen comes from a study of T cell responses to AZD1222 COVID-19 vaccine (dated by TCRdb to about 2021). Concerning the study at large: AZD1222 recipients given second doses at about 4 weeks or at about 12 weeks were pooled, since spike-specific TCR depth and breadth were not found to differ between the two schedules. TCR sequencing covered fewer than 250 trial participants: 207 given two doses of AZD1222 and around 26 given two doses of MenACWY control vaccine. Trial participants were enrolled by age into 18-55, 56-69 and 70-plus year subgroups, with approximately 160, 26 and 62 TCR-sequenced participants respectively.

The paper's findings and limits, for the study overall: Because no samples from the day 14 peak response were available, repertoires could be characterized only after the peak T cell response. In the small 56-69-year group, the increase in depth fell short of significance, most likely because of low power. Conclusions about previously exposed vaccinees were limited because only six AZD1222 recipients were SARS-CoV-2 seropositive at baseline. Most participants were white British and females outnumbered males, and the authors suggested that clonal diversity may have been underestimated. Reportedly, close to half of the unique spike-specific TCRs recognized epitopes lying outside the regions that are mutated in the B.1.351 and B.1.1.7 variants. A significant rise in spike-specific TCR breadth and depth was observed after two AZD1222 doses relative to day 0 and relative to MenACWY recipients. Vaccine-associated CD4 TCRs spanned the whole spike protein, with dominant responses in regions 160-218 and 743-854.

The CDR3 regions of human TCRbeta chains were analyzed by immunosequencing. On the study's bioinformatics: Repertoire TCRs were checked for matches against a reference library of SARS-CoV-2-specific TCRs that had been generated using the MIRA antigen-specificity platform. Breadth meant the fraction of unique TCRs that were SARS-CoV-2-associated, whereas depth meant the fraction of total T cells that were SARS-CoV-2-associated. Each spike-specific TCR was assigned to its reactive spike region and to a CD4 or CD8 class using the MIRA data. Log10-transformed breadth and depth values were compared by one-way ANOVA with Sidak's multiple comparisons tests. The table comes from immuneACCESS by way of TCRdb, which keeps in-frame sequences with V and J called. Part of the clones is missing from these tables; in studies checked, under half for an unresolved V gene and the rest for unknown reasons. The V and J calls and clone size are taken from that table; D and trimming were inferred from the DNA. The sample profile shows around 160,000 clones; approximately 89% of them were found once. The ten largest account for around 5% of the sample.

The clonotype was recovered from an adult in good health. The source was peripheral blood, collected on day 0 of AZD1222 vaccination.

The CDR3 protein sequence reads: CASSYSGTLTSYEQYF. The DNA sequence follows: TGTGCCAGCAGTTACTCCGGGACCTTGACCTCCTACGAGCAGTACTTC. The V and J segments used are TRBV6-5 and TRBJ2-7, with a tentative D call of TRBD1 or TRBD2, each matching 5 bases. V sheds 0 bases and J sheds 0 bases, leaving 12 bases between their ends. CDR1 and CDR2, looked up from the germline V gene, are MNHEY and SVGAGI. CDR3 length: 16 amino acids, cysteine to phenylalanine. The entry retains the CDR3 DNA only, 48 bases that are in frame from base 1.